Listed here are 17 T cell receptor beta chains from one sample, sequenced in a study of OX40 agonist ivuxolimab in advanced cancers. Assay: immunoSEQ multiplex PCR; the TCRdb copy retains only in-frame clones and omits some. The sample holds 65,000 to 80,000 clones, approximately 90% seen once. The source was CD4+ or CD8+ T cells sorted from blood, collected in a trial of the OX40 agonist ivuxolimab. These receptor sequences come from an adult with an advanced solid tumor such as melanoma, head and neck, liver or kidney cancer.

This sequence joins TRBV13 and TRBJ2-1; TRBD2 aligns across 13 bases. The germline V gene encodes CDR1 PRHDT and CDR2 FYEKMQ (reference sequence). The CDR3 has 16 amino acids. V lost 3 bases, J lost 7 bases, and 6 bases stayed unmatched. DNA for the CDR3: TGTGCCAGCAGCTTTACCGGGACTAGCGGGGTTAATGAGCAGTTCTTC. Its protein product is CASSFTGTSGVNEQFF.

This chain uses TRBV4-1 with TRBJ2-3; D gene unclear. CDR1 and CDR2 from the germline V gene are MGHRA and YSYEKL. Trimming left V 2 bases short and J 3 bases short, with 6 bases between. This CDR3 contains 13 residues. CDR3 residues: CASSQLSTDTQYF. Here the CDR3 DNA reads TGCGCCAGCAGCCAACTAAGTACAGATACGCAGTATTTT.

The genes are TRBV19 and TRBJ1-1; maybe TRBD1 (5 bases). The CDR3 is made up of 13 amino acids. Germline assignment: CDR1 LNHDA and CDR2 SQIVND (reference sequence). V lost 3 bases, J lost 8 bases, and 13 bases lay in between. CDR3 loop: CASSILAGTEAFF. In DNA, the CDR3 is TGTGCCAGTAGTATCCTCGCCGGGACGGAAGCTTTCTTT.

This chain joins TRBV29-1 and TRBJ2-5, with 9 positions matching TRBD1. The junction had 7 bases not matched to a gene; V was cut back by 6 bases and J by 2 bases. CDR1 is SQVTM, CDR2 ANQGSEA, per germline. The CDR3 consists of 14 residues. The CDR3 bases are TGCAGCGTCCTACCGGGGACAGGGCAAGAGACCCAGTACTTC. It translates to CSVLPGTGQETQYF.

The chain combines TRBV9 with TRBJ2-1, with no clear D. The CDR3 is 17 amino acids. Trimming stripped 0 bases from V and 0 bases from J, with 13 bases between. CDR1 and CDR2 from the germline V gene are SGDLS and YYNGEE. The CDR3 DNA sequence: TGTGCCAGCAGCGTAGGAGAGGTGGGCCTCTCCTACAATGAGCAGTTCTTC. Translating gives CASSVGEVGLSYNEQFF. The whole variable domain, filled in from reference TRBV9 and TRBJ2-1, reads DSGVTQTPKHLITATGQRVTLRCSPRSGDLSVYWYQQSLDQGLQFLIQYYNGEERAKGNILERFSAQQFPDLHSELNLSSLELGDSALYFCASSVGEVGLSYNEQFFGPGTRLTVL.

This chain connects TRBV6-5 to TRBJ1-2; the D is unclear. The V and J ends lost 7 bases and 7 bases respectively, with 22 bases between them. The CDR3 spans 15 residues. Germline V gene data show CDR1 as MNHEY and CDR2 as SVGAGI. CDR3 in amino acids: CASNVPGPDPIGYTF. The CDR3 region has the DNA TGTGCCAGCAACGTACCGGGCCCAGATCCTATTGGCTACACCTTC.

V gene TRBV6-1 combines with J gene TRBJ2-7; D might be TRBD2 (6 bases). The germline gives CDR1 MNHNS, CDR2 SASEGT. Trimming left V 4 bases short and J 3 bases short, with 13 bases between. CDR3 length: 14 amino acids. Here the CDR3 DNA reads TGTGCCAGCAGTGTATTGGGGCGGGGCTACGAGCAGTACTTC. Protein sequence: CASSVLGRGYEQYF.

This rearrangement joins TRBV27 to TRBJ2-5, with D maybe TRBD2 (6 bases). Trimming took 4 bases from V and 2 from J, leaving 14 bases between them. Germline V lookup: CDR1 MNHEY, CDR2 SMNVEV (reference sequence). The CDR3 totals 15 residues. The chain's CDR3 is CASSSSIGTQETQYF. The CDR3 nucleotides read TGTGCCAGCAGTTCTTCTATTGGGACTCAAGAGACCCAGTACTTC.

V and J are TRBV19 and TRBJ2-7; TRBD1 matches at 7 bases. Germline assignment: CDR1 LNHDA and CDR2 SQIVND (reference sequence). J was trimmed by 3 bases and V by 5 bases; bases with no gene match: 7. The CDR3 loop spans 14 amino acids. The CDR3 loop is CASSAGTESYEQYF. The CDR3 nucleotides read TGTGCCAGTAGTGCCGGGACAGAGAGCTACGAGCAGTACTTC.

The chain is built from TRBV6-1 and TRBJ1-5, with no clear D. The CDR3 is 15 residues long. The germline V and J ends were trimmed by 1 base and 3 bases, with 10 bases remaining between them. Germline V gene data show CDR1 as MNHNS and CDR2 as SASEGT. The CDR3 loop is CASSEGVGSNQPQHF. The CDR3 DNA follows: TGTGCCAGCAGTGAAGGTGTCGGTTCCAATCAGCCCCAGCATTTT.

The chain is built from TRBV9 and TRBJ2-2, with unresolved D. Trimming took off 4 bases at V and 5 bases at J, with 12 bases between the two ends. CDR1 is SGDLS, CDR2 YYNGEE, per germline. The CDR3 sequence is 14 residues long. This CDR3 reads CASSSRPDTGELFF. CDR3 bases: TGTGCCAGCAGCTCCCGACCCGATACCGGGGAGCTGTTTTTT.

This chain links TRBV6-5 with TRBJ1-4, with D possibly TRBD1 on 5 matching bases. The CDR3 is 15 residues long. Germline assignment: CDR1 MNHEY and CDR2 SVGAGI. With 0 bases removed from V and 5 bases from J, the gap between germline ends came to 10 bases. The CDR3 sequence is CASSYSGAANEKLFF. In DNA, the CDR3 is TGTGCCAGCAGTTACTCCGGGGCAGCGAATGAAAAACTGTTTTTT.

CDR3 nucleotide sequence: TGTGCCAGCAGTGGACAGGGTAGCAATCAGCCCCAGCATTTT. It translates to CASSGQGSNQPQHF. The V gene is TRBV6-1, the J gene TRBJ1-5, with TRBD1 matching 7 bases. Germline lookup yields CDR1 MNHNS and CDR2 SASEGT. With V trimmed by 4 bases and J by 0 bases, 0 bases remained unmatched. The CDR3 runs 14 residues.

The chain carries TRBV10-3 and TRBJ1-3; 7 nucleotides line up with TRBD1. This CDR3 comprises 12 residues. Germline CDR1 reads ENHRY; CDR2 reads SYGVKD. J lost 8 bases, V lost 6 bases, and 4 bases had no gene match. CDR3 DNA sequence: TGTGCCATCAGGTCTACAGGGGACACCATATATTTT. It specifies CAIRSTGDTIYF.

The rearrangement links TRBV7-9 to TRBJ2-7; D possibly corresponds to TRBD2 (5 bases). This CDR3 is built from 13 residues. V lost 4 bases, J lost 0 bases, and 7 bases lay in between. CDR1 and CDR2 from the germline V gene are SEHNR and FQNEAQ (reference sequence). In nucleotides, the CDR3 is TGTGCCAGCAGCTCCCGGGACTCCTACGAGCAGTACTTC. Translating it yields CASSSRDSYEQYF.

This clone was picked up one time. V usage is TRBV27 and J usage is TRBJ1-4, with 8 bases identical to TRBD1. Trimming removed 5 bases from V and 2 bases from J; junction bases left unmatched: 7. This CDR3 has 16 residues. Germline V CDR1 and CDR2: MNHEY, SMNVEV (reference sequence). The CDR3 coding sequence is TGTGCCAGCAGTACATCACAGGGGGAGACTAATGAAAAACTGTTTTTT. Translating it yields CASSTSQGETNEKLFF.

The chain has TRBV27 and TRBJ1-2, with 7 bases that match TRBD1. The CDR3 consists of 14 residues. Germline CDR1 MNHEY, CDR2 SMNVEV (reference sequence). Trimming at V came to 4 bases and at J to 3 bases, leaving 5 bases not matched to a gene. CDR3: CASSWAGGDYGYTF. CDR3 nucleotides: TGTGCCAGCAGTTGGGCAGGGGGGGACTATGGCTACACCTTC.